The rows below give T cell receptor beta chains drawn from one sample of a study of vaccination effects on CD4 cells after COVID-19. Using immunoSEQ multiplex PCR, the repertoire was profiled, and TCRdb retains in-frame clones only, with some absent. Seen here are roughly 30,000 clones, 73% observed once, and the top ten hold around 26%. No antigen is known for these receptors. Sample: CD4+ T cells from PBMCs cultured with HCoV-OC43 spike peptides, taken before COVID-19 vaccination. Every receptor here comes from a human donor who received a COVID-19 vaccine. The CDR3 runs from the conserved cysteine through the conserved F or W. D genes are given only for firm matches. Only some rows state a clone size, as once, few, many or a class for expanded clones.

clone_size	d_call	v_call	j_call	cdr3_aa	cdr3_nt
once	TRBD1	TRBV7-3	TRBJ1-1	CASSSQGGTEAFF	TGTGCCAGCAGCTCACAGGGGGGCACTGAAGCTTTCTTT
.	.	TRBV6-6	TRBJ1-3	CASRSGQTSGNTIYF	TGTGCCAGCAGGTCAGGACAGACCTCTGGAAACACCATATATTTT
medium-sized	.	TRBV7-2	TRBJ1-1	CASSLPGGAFF	TGTGCCAGCAGCTTACCCGGGGGGGCTTTCTTT
once	TRBD1	TRBV5-1	TRBJ2-3	CASSPGTAERADTQYF	TGCGCCAGCAGCCCAGGGACAGCGGAAAGGGCGGATACGCAGTATTTT
once	.	TRBV10-3	TRBJ1-6	CAIRGQGDSPLHF	TGTGCCATCAGAGGCCAGGGCGATTCACCCCTCCACTTT
.	.	TRBV5-1	TRBJ2-1	CASKPTQSSYNEQFF	TGCGCCAGCAAACCGACCCAGAGCTCCTACAATGAGCAGTTCTTC
.	.	TRBV10-1	TRBJ2-1	CASSGRGDEQFF	TGCGCCAGCAGTGGAAGAGGGGATGAGCAGTTCTTC
.	.	TRBV4-1	TRBJ2-2	CASSHSKGANTGELFF	TGCGCCAGCAGCCATTCTAAGGGAGCGAACACCGGGGAGCTGTTTTTT
.	TRBD1	TRBV5-1	TRBJ1-3	CASSLPGTGGSGNTIYF	TGCGCCAGCAGCTTGCCGGGGACAGGAGGCTCTGGAAACACCATATATTTT
.	.	TRBV11-3	TRBJ1-1	CASSLDKIRITEAFF	TGTGCCAGCAGCTTAGATAAAATAAGGATCACTGAAGCTTTCTTT
.	.	TRBV7-8	TRBJ2-2	CASSLAGGNTGELFF	TGTGCCAGCAGCTTAGCGGGGGGGAACACCGGGGAGCTGTTTTTT
few	.	TRBV4-3	TRBJ2-1	CASSQDISPGEQFF	TGCGCCAGCAGCCAAGATATTAGTCCGGGGGAGCAGTTCTTC
.	.	TRBV6-4	TRBJ2-5	CASSDHRQNQETQYF	TGTGCCAGCAGTGACCACCGACAGAACCAAGAGACCCAGTACTTC
.	.	TRBV19	TRBJ1-2	CASRQVGTGRGYTF	TGTGCCAGTAGACAGGTCGGTACAGGACGTGGGTACACCTTC
.	.	TRBV10-3	TRBJ1-6	CAISGYNSPLHF	TGTGCCATCAGTGGGTATAATTCACCCCTCCACTTT
few	.	TRBV19	TRBJ2-4	CASTGAIKNIQYF	TGTGCCAGTACAGGAGCGATCAAAAACATTCAGTACTTC
.	.	TRBV5-4	TRBJ2-1	CASSPALISYNEQFF	TGTGCCAGCAGCCCTGCCCTCATCTCCTACAATGAGCAGTTCTTC
.	.	TRBV6-2/TRBV6-3	TRBJ2-2	CASSPGQGKPGELFF	TGTGCCAGCAGCCCAGGACAAGGGAAACCCGGGGAGCTGTTTTTT
.	TRBD1	TRBV10-3	TRBJ1-2	CAISRDRESGGYTF	TGTGCCATCAGCCGGGACAGGGAATCGGGGGGCTACACCTTC
.	.	TRBV28	TRBJ1-1	CASSRFISMNTEAFF	TGTGCCAGCAGTCGATTCATATCAATGAACACTGAAGCTTTCTTT
.	.	TRBV3-1/TRBV3-2	TRBJ1-5	CASSHGQSNQPQHF	TGTGCCAGCAGCCATGGACAGAGCAATCAGCCCCAGCATTTT
few	.	TRBV2	TRBJ1-4	CASRGDLEKLFF	TGTGCCAGCAGGGGGGATTTGGAAAAACTGTTTTTT
.	.	TRBV5-5	TRBJ1-5	CASSPDPTNNQPQHF	TGTGCCAGCAGCCCGGACCCGACTAACAATCAGCCCCAGCATTTT